Listed below are T cell receptor beta chains from one sample, sequenced in a study of cytomegalovirus exposure and HLA in healthy donors. Sequencing was performed with immunoSEQ multiplex PCR; in TCRdb, only in-frame clones are kept and a portion is missing. The top ten hold 1% to 1.5% of the sample, which has around 120,000 clones, 65% to 90% seen once. Sequencing was performed on PBMCs. Every receptor here comes from a girl aged 2-10 years in good health and CMV-seronegative. The CDR3 runs from the conserved cysteine through the conserved F or W. The order of the fields is J gene, D gene, clone size, V gene, CDR3 DNA, CDR3 protein. The D gene is left open where the match is weak. Not every row has a clone size; where given, it reads once, few, many or a size class.

j_gene: TRBJ2-2
d_gene: TRBD1
abundance: -
v_gene: TRBV15
CDR3nt: TGTGCCACCAGCAGTTTGACAGGGAAGGTAAACGGGGAGCTGTTTTTT
CDR3aa: CATSSLTGKVNGELFF

j_gene: TRBJ1-4
d_gene: -
abundance: once
v_gene: TRBV30
CDR3nt: TGTGCCTGGAGTGGTGGCGGGGTTCGGACTAATGAAAAACTGTTTTTT
CDR3aa: CAWSGGGVRTNEKLFF

j_gene: TRBJ1-1
d_gene: -
abundance: -
v_gene: TRBV7-9
CDR3nt: TGTGCCAGCAGCTCCGGAAAGGGCGGCCCGGACACTGAGGCTTTCTTT
CDR3aa: CASSSGKGGPDTEAFF

j_gene: TRBJ2-3
d_gene: TRBD1
abundance: -
v_gene: TRBV13
CDR3nt: TGTGCCAGTCAAGGTGAAACCGGGACAGGCCAAAGTGATACGCAGTATTTT
CDR3aa: CASQGETGTGQSDTQYF

j_gene: TRBJ1-6
d_gene: -
abundance: -
v_gene: TRBV27
CDR3nt: TGTGCCAGCAGTACAGGACCTTTAAACTCCTATAATTCACCCCTCCACTTT
CDR3aa: CASSTGPLNSYNSPLHF

j_gene: TRBJ2-3
d_gene: -
abundance: -
v_gene: TRBV30
CDR3nt: TGTGCCTGGGCGACACTTAGCACAGATACGCAGTATTTT
CDR3aa: CAWATLSTDTQYF

j_gene: TRBJ1-5
d_gene: -
abundance: -
v_gene: TRBV30
CDR3nt: TGTGCCTGGAGTATAACAGGAAATCAGCCCCAGCATTTT
CDR3aa: CAWSITGNQPQHF

j_gene: TRBJ2-3
d_gene: -
abundance: -
v_gene: TRBV6-5
CDR3nt: TGTGCCAGCAGTTACGAGGCGGGCACAGATACGCAGTATTTT
CDR3aa: CASSYEAGTDTQYF

j_gene: TRBJ1-1
d_gene: TRBD1
abundance: -
v_gene: TRBV5-6
CDR3nt: TGTGCCAGCAGCTCAGGGGGGCTGGCCACTGAAGCTTTCTTT
CDR3aa: CASSSGGLATEAFF

j_gene: TRBJ2-7
d_gene: TRBD1
abundance: -
v_gene: TRBV18
CDR3nt: TGTGCCAGCTCAAGACAGGGGGCAATAAACGAGCAGTACTTC
CDR3aa: CASSRQGAINEQYF

j_gene: TRBJ1-4
d_gene: TRBD1
abundance: few
v_gene: TRBV5-6
CDR3nt: TGTGCCAGCAGCTTGTCGACACAGGGGATTAATGAAAAACTGTTTTTT
CDR3aa: CASSLSTQGINEKLFF

j_gene: TRBJ2-2
d_gene: TRBD1
abundance: once
v_gene: TRBV7-2
CDR3nt: TGTGCCAGCAGCGCAGACAGGGGCCCGAACACCGGGGAGCTGTTTTTT
CDR3aa: CASSADRGPNTGELFF

j_gene: TRBJ1-4
d_gene: -
abundance: -
v_gene: TRBV11-2
CDR3nt: TGTGCCAGCAGCTTTGCAGCGCTTAATGAAAAACTGTTTTTT
CDR3aa: CASSFAALNEKLFF

j_gene: TRBJ2-2
d_gene: -
abundance: -
v_gene: TRBV19
CDR3nt: TGTGCCAGTAGTATAGTCGCGGAAACCGGGGAGCTGTTTTTT
CDR3aa: CASSIVAETGELFF

j_gene: TRBJ2-7
d_gene: -
abundance: -
v_gene: TRBV25-1
CDR3nt: TGTGCCAGCAGTGAAACGTGGGGCCTCTACGAGCAGTACTTC
CDR3aa: CASSETWGLYEQYF

j_gene: TRBJ2-1
d_gene: TRBD2
abundance: -
v_gene: TRBV7-2
CDR3nt: TGTGCCAGCAGCTCCCCTGAGCGGGAGGGGGCGGGCTACAATGAGCAGTTCTTC
CDR3aa: CASSSPEREGAGYNEQFF

j_gene: TRBJ1-5
d_gene: -
abundance: -
v_gene: TRBV27
CDR3nt: TGTGCCAGGCCACCCGGGAGGCGGCCGCAGCCCCAGCATTTT
CDR3aa: CARPPGRRPQPQHF

j_gene: TRBJ2-1
d_gene: -
abundance: -
v_gene: TRBV6-1
CDR3nt: TGTGCCAGCAGTGACGCGGCTGGGGGGTACAATGAGCAGTTCTTC
CDR3aa: CASSDAAGGYNEQFF

j_gene: TRBJ1-5
d_gene: TRBD1
abundance: -
v_gene: TRBV19
CDR3nt: TGTGCCAGTAGTATAGGACAGGGCGATCAGCCCCAGCATTTT
CDR3aa: CASSIGQGDQPQHF

j_gene: TRBJ2-7
d_gene: -
abundance: -
v_gene: TRBV11-1
CDR3nt: TGTGCCAGCAGCCCCCGGGACACATTCTACGAGCAGTACTTC
CDR3aa: CASSPRDTFYEQYF

j_gene: TRBJ2-2
d_gene: TRBD1
abundance: -
v_gene: TRBV18
CDR3nt: TGTGCCAGCTCACCCGGGACAGGCGCGAACACCGGGGAGCTGTTTTTT
CDR3aa: CASSPGTGANTGELFF

j_gene: TRBJ1-5
d_gene: TRBD1
abundance: -
v_gene: TRBV9
CDR3nt: TGTGCCAGCAGCGCACAGGGGGGCAATCAGCCCCAGCATTTT
CDR3aa: CASSAQGGNQPQHF

j_gene: TRBJ1-1
d_gene: TRBD1
abundance: once
v_gene: TRBV27
CDR3nt: TGTGCCAGCAGTTACAGGGGGAACACTGAAGCTTTCTTT
CDR3aa: CASSYRGNTEAFF

j_gene: TRBJ2-6
d_gene: -
abundance: -
v_gene: TRBV5-1
CDR3nt: TGCGCCAGCGGTTCGGGCTCTGGGGCCAACGTCCTGACTTTC
CDR3aa: CASGSGSGANVLTF

j_gene: TRBJ2-7
d_gene: TRBD2
abundance: once
v_gene: TRBV9
CDR3nt: TGTGCCAGCAGCGTACCCTCCCGGTTAGCGGGGGGCTCCTACGAGCAGTACTTC
CDR3aa: CASSVPSRLAGGSYEQYF

j_gene: TRBJ2-7
d_gene: -
abundance: -
v_gene: TRBV30
CDR3nt: TGTGCCTGGAGTCTAGGGGCTAGGTACGAGCAGTACTTC
CDR3aa: CAWSLGARYEQYF

j_gene: TRBJ2-5
d_gene: TRBD2
abundance: -
v_gene: TRBV4-2
CDR3nt: TGTGCCAGCAGCCAAGAGTGGCGGGGGGAGAAGACCCAGTACTTC
CDR3aa: CASSQEWRGEKTQYF

j_gene: TRBJ2-2
d_gene: -
abundance: -
v_gene: TRBV7-3
CDR3nt: TGTGCCTCCAGCCTTGGATGGCAGGGGACCGGGGAGCTGTTTTTT
CDR3aa: CASSLGWQGTGELFF

j_gene: TRBJ1-2
d_gene: -
abundance: once
v_gene: TRBV7-2
CDR3nt: TGTGCCAGCAGCTTAGATGGGGGCGGCTACACCTTC
CDR3aa: CASSLDGGGYTF

j_gene: TRBJ1-1
d_gene: -
abundance: -
v_gene: TRBV30
CDR3nt: TGTGCCTGCCAGGTGAACACTGAAGCTTTCTTT
CDR3aa: CACQVNTEAFF

j_gene: TRBJ2-3
d_gene: -
abundance: few
v_gene: TRBV5-4
CDR3nt: TGTGCCTCCGCCGCAGGGTACGATACGCAGTATTTT
CDR3aa: CASAAGYDTQYF

j_gene: TRBJ2-3
d_gene: TRBD2
abundance: -
v_gene: TRBV6-1
CDR3nt: TGTGCCAGCAGTGAAGCCCATACTAGCGGGGGAACAGATACGCAGTATTTT
CDR3aa: CASSEAHTSGGTDTQYF

j_gene: TRBJ1-1
d_gene: -
abundance: -
v_gene: TRBV19
CDR3nt: TGTGCCAGTAGTCGGGGTAGGAACACTGAAGCTTTCTTT
CDR3aa: CASSRGRNTEAFF

j_gene: TRBJ2-5
d_gene: -
abundance: -
v_gene: TRBV27
CDR3nt: TGTGCCAGCAGTTCCTCCCCCGTGGGGCGAGATGCATTGGAGACCCAGTACTTC
CDR3aa: CASSSSPVGRDALETQYF

j_gene: TRBJ1-2
d_gene: TRBD1
abundance: -
v_gene: TRBV2
CDR3nt: TGTGCCAGCATGCGGACAGGGCTTAACTATGGCTACACCTTC
CDR3aa: CASMRTGLNYGYTF

j_gene: TRBJ1-3
d_gene: -
abundance: -
v_gene: TRBV7-2
CDR3nt: TGTGCCAGCAGCCCAAGGACAGCTGGAAACACCATATATTTT
CDR3aa: CASSPRTAGNTIYF

j_gene: TRBJ1-4
d_gene: -
abundance: -
v_gene: TRBV4-3
CDR3nt: TGCGCCAGCAGCCAAGATCAGGGGAAGAATGAAAAACTGTTTTTT
CDR3aa: CASSQDQGKNEKLFF

j_gene: TRBJ2-7
d_gene: -
abundance: -
v_gene: TRBV11-2
CDR3nt: TGTGCCAGCAGTTCCGACGGAGCACGGGCCTACGAGCAGTACTTC
CDR3aa: CASSSDGARAYEQYF

j_gene: TRBJ2-7
d_gene: TRBD1
abundance: -
v_gene: TRBV7-8
CDR3nt: TGTGCCAGCCTGGGACAGGGGGCCTACGAGCAGTACTTC
CDR3aa: CASLGQGAYEQYF

j_gene: TRBJ2-3
d_gene: TRBD2
abundance: -
v_gene: TRBV4-1
CDR3nt: TGCGCCAGCAGCCAAAAAGCGGGGGGGCCTCTTGATACGCAGTATTTT
CDR3aa: CASSQKAGGPLDTQYF

j_gene: TRBJ2-2
d_gene: -
abundance: -
v_gene: TRBV11-1
CDR3nt: TGTGCCAGCAGCTTACAGGTGAACACCGGGGAGCTGTTTTTT
CDR3aa: CASSLQVNTGELFF

j_gene: TRBJ1-6
d_gene: TRBD1
abundance: medium-sized
v_gene: TRBV7-6
CDR3nt: TGTGCCAGCAGCGCGGGACAGGGTTGGAATTCACCCCTCCACTTT
CDR3aa: CASSAGQGWNSPLHF

j_gene: TRBJ1-4
d_gene: -
abundance: -
v_gene: TRBV6-5
CDR3nt: TGTGCCAGCAGTCTAGGGGGGGCGGATGAAAAACTGTTTTTT
CDR3aa: CASSLGGADEKLFF

j_gene: TRBJ1-5
d_gene: -
abundance: -
v_gene: TRBV4-3
CDR3nt: TGCGCCAGCAGCCAAGATTGGAGGAAGCAATCTTTTCAGCCCCAGCATTTT
CDR3aa: CASSQDWRKQSFQPQHF

j_gene: TRBJ2-2
d_gene: -
abundance: -
v_gene: TRBV5-6
CDR3nt: TGTGCCAGCAGCTTGCGGGCAGGGGCGATTAACACCGGGGAGCTGTTTTTT
CDR3aa: CASSLRAGAINTGELFF

j_gene: TRBJ2-2
d_gene: TRBD1
abundance: -
v_gene: TRBV5-1
CDR3nt: TGCGCCAGCAGCTTGGCCCGACAGGGCACCAGGGAGCTGTTTTTT
CDR3aa: CASSLARQGTRELFF

j_gene: TRBJ2-7
d_gene: -
abundance: -
v_gene: TRBV27
CDR3nt: TGTGCCAGCAGTCCTTCCGGGCGGGTAGAGCAGTACTTC
CDR3aa: CASSPSGRVEQYF

j_gene: TRBJ1-2
d_gene: TRBD1
abundance: -
v_gene: TRBV28
CDR3nt: TGTGCCAGCAGTTTAATGAAAAGGACAGGGGGGACTGGCTACACCTTC
CDR3aa: CASSLMKRTGGTGYTF

j_gene: TRBJ2-7
d_gene: -
abundance: few
v_gene: TRBV7-8
CDR3nt: TGTGCCAGCAGCGATCGAGAGGGCTCCTACGAGCAGTACTTC
CDR3aa: CASSDREGSYEQYF

j_gene: TRBJ2-7
d_gene: -
abundance: -
v_gene: TRBV27
CDR3nt: TGTGCCAGCAGTTTGGCAGGGTTGGACGAGCAGTACTTC
CDR3aa: CASSLAGLDEQYF

j_gene: TRBJ1-5
d_gene: -
abundance: once
v_gene: TRBV28
CDR3nt: TGTGCCAGCAGTCCGAACCAGGGTATTAATCAGCCCCAGCATTTT
CDR3aa: CASSPNQGINQPQHF

j_gene: TRBJ2-2
d_gene: -
abundance: few
v_gene: TRBV4-3
CDR3nt: TGCGCCAGCAGCCAAGTACATCCGAACACCGGGGAGCTGTTTTTT
CDR3aa: CASSQVHPNTGELFF

j_gene: TRBJ2-7
d_gene: TRBD1
abundance: -
v_gene: TRBV18
CDR3nt: TGTGCCAGCTCTCTCGGGACAGGGGGTGCCTACGAGCAGTACTTC
CDR3aa: CASSLGTGGAYEQYF

j_gene: TRBJ1-4
d_gene: TRBD1
abundance: -
v_gene: TRBV14
CDR3nt: TGTGCCAGCAGCCACACAGGGGTATGGGGGGAAAAACTGTTTTTT
CDR3aa: CASSHTGVWGEKLFF

j_gene: TRBJ1-6
d_gene: -
abundance: -
v_gene: TRBV4-2
CDR3nt: TGTGCCAGCAGCCCGACAGGACCCGAAAATTCACCCCTCCACTTT
CDR3aa: CASSPTGPENSPLHF

j_gene: TRBJ1-3
d_gene: TRBD1
abundance: -
v_gene: TRBV30
CDR3nt: TGTGCCTGGAGTGTAGGGGGCGGAACCTCTGGAAACACCATATATTTT
CDR3aa: CAWSVGGGTSGNTIYF

j_gene: TRBJ1-2
d_gene: TRBD1
abundance: few
v_gene: TRBV5-1
CDR3nt: TGCGCCAGCAGCGCCGGGACAGCACCCCCAGGGGACTATGGCTACACCTTC
CDR3aa: CASSAGTAPPGDYGYTF

j_gene: TRBJ2-5
d_gene: -
abundance: -
v_gene: TRBV5-1
CDR3nt: TGCGCCAGCAGCTTGTTAGGGGACTACCAAGAGACCCAGTACTTC
CDR3aa: CASSLLGDYQETQYF

j_gene: TRBJ2-3
d_gene: -
abundance: -
v_gene: TRBV27
CDR3nt: TGTGCCAGCAGACTAGTCTTCAGTAGGGACACAGATACGCAGTATTTT
CDR3aa: CASRLVFSRDTDTQYF

j_gene: TRBJ2-1
d_gene: -
abundance: -
v_gene: TRBV29-1
CDR3nt: TGCAGCGTTGATACAGGTTCTCCCGAAGAGTTCTTC
CDR3aa: CSVDTGSPEEFF